This TCR beta chain was captured by sequencing in a study of blood T cell repertoires in COVID-19. At the level of the study: Samples of COVID-19 (acute and convalescent) were obtained from the United States, Italy and Spain.

Original processing methods: Reference gene primer amplification yielded estimated nucleated cell counts. Some clones are missing from TCRdb's copy, which holds only in-frame ones; the method was immunoSEQ multiplex PCR. V, J and clone size derive from that table, while D and trimming were established from the DNA sequence. The profile shows about 140,000 clones, approximately 88% of them singletons. This CDR3 has 15 amino acids. Germline values: CDR1 MNHEY, CDR2 SMNVEV (reference sequence). After removal of 7 bases from V and 6 bases from J, the junction contained 9 bases not matched to a gene. The sequencing input was PBMCs or T cells enriched from blood (not recorded which). The TCR was taken from a man in his forties or fifties with acute COVID-19. The chain uses TRBV27 and TRBJ1-5; 10 nucleotides agree with TRBD1. CDR3 in amino acids: CASKPGQGPVQPQHF. CDR3 nucleotide sequence: TGTGCCAGCAAGCCGGGACAGGGGCCTGTTCAGCCCCAGCATTTT.